One T cell receptor beta chain is described in this entry. Some clones are missing from TCRdb's copy, which holds only in-frame ones; the method was immunoSEQ multiplex PCR. The sample has roughly 5,300 clones, about four fifths seen once. Time point described: neoterminal ileum biopsy at postoperative endoscopy, about 6 months after surgery. These data are taken from a study of T cell repertoires in ileal Crohn's disease. Study as a whole: M6 samples are neoterminal ileum biopsies from postoperative colonoscopy.

Germline trimming cut 6 bases from V and 4 bases from J; bases unmatched to any gene: 2. This CDR3 has 13 residues. Germline CDR1 is MNHEY and CDR2 is SVGAGI. The sample consisted of ileal tissue. This chain connects TRBV6-5 to TRBJ2-2, with 7 bases fitting TRBD1. This TCR derives from an adult with Crohn's disease. CDR3 DNA sequence: TGTGCCAGCAGGCAGGGGGTCACCGGGGAGCTGTTTTTT. This codes for CASRQGVTGELFF.